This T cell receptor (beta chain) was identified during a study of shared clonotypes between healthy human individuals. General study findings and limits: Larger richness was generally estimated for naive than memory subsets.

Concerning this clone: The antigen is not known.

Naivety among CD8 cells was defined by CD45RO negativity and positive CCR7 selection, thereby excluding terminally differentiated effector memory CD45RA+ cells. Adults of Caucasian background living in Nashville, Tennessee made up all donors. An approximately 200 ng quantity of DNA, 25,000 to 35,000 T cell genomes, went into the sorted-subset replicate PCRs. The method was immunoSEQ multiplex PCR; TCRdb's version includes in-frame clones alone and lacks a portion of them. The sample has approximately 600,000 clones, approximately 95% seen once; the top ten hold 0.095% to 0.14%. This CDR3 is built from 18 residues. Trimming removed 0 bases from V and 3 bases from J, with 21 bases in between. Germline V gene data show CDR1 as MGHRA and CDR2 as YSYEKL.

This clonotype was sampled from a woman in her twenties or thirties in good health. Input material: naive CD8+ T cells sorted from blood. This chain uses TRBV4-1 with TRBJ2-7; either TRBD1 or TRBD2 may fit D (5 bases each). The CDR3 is CASSQDPRRGAGYYEQYF. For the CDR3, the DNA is TGCGCCAGCAGCCAAGACCCCCGCAGAGGGGCCGGCTACTACGAGCAGTACTTC.